One sample yielded the 28 T cell receptor beta chains listed below, sequenced in a study of shared clonotypes between healthy human individuals. Measured with immunoSEQ multiplex PCR; TCRdb has only the in-frame clones, and not every one. Of over a million clones listed, around 78% are singletons. Sequencing input: memory CD4+ T cells from PBMCs. Specified subset: CD45RA-negative fraction. The receptors come from a man aged 18 to 29 in good health. Some clones in this sample may be carry-over from other donors' samples.

This rearrangement joins TRBV9 to TRBJ2-1, with a possible D match to TRBD1 (6 bases). Germline V lookup: CDR1 SGDLS, CDR2 YYNGEE. Between the trimmed V and J ends, which lost 0 bases and 9 bases, there was a span of 16 bases. CDR3 length: 15 residues. CDR3 DNA: TGTGCCAGCAGCGTAGGGGGCTCACGAGGGGGTGAGCAGTTCTTC. Protein sequence: CASSVGGSRGGEQFF.

The gene calls are TRBV7-8 and TRBJ1-2; TRBD1 might be the D (5 bases). Between the trimmed V and J ends, which lost 1 base and 3 bases, there was a span of 6 bases. Germline V gene sequence: CDR1 SGHVS, CDR2 FQNEAQ. The CDR3 covers 13 residues. This chain's CDR3 is CASSLGDHYGYTF. As DNA, the CDR3 is TGTGCCAGCAGCTTAGGGGACCACTATGGCTACACCTTC.

The chain couples TRBV27 to TRBJ2-6; D unclear. The CDR3 length is 15 residues. V gave up 2 bases and J gave up 0 bases, with 5 bases separating them. Per germline, CDR1 MNHEY and CDR2 SMNVEV (reference sequence). In nucleotides, the CDR3 is TGTGCCAGCAGTTTACACGGCTCTGGGGCCAACGTCCTGACTTTC. This encodes CASSLHGSGANVLTF.

This clone was seen a few times. This sequence joins TRBV28 and TRBJ2-7; tentative D call: TRBD1 (5 bases). The V end lost 2 bases, the J end lost 6 bases, and 17 bases lay between the germline ends. In germline, CDR1 is MDHEN, CDR2 SYDVKM. The CDR3 runs to 15 residues. Written as DNA, the CDR3 is TGTGCCAGCAGTTTAGTGCGGCAGGGCACGGGCGAGCAGTACTTC. Translation gives CASSLVRQGTGEQYF.

The rearrangement joins TRBV5-1 to TRBJ2-1; D may be TRBD2 (6 bases). The CDR3 is 15 residues long. The germline V and J ends were trimmed by 2 bases and 8 bases, with 17 bases remaining between them. CDR1 is SGHRS, CDR2 YFSETQ, per germline. In nucleotides, the CDR3 is TGCGCCAGCAGCTTAGGCTCTAGCGTCGGCGATGAGCAGTTCTTC. Translating gives CASSLGSSVGDEQFF.

This clone was observed a handful of times. A much more abundant neighbour one base away suggests this may be a read error. This chain uses TRBV5-5 with TRBJ2-6, with D uncertain. The germline V gene has CDR1 SGHKS and CDR2 YYEKEE (reference sequence). There are 12 residues in the CDR3. Trimming took off 5 bases at V and 2 bases at J, with 2 bases between the two ends. CDR3 loop: CASRAGANVLTF. The DNA of the CDR3 is TGTGCCAGCAGGGCTGGGGCCAACGTCCTGACTTTC. Using reference TRBV5-5 and TRBJ2-6 for the parts outside the CDR3, the full variable domain is DAGVTQSPTHLIKTRGQQVTLRCSPISGHKSVSWYQQVLGQGPQFIFQYYEKEERGRGNFPDRFSARQFPNYSSELNVNALLLGDSALYLCASRAGANVLTFGAGSRLTVL.

This clone was recorded a few times. J is TRBJ2-1 and V is TRBV18, with D uncertain. CDR1 KGHSH and CDR2 LQKENI come from the germline V gene. Trimming took 3 bases from V and 2 from J, leaving 11 bases between them. The CDR3 covers 15 residues. The CDR3 DNA reads as TGTGCCAGCTCACCTACTCCGATTACCTACAATGAGCAGTTCTTC. This encodes CASSPTPITYNEQFF.

Regarding this clone: A read error is possible here, since a much larger clone lies one base away. This chain joins TRBV4-1 and TRBJ2-3; no definite D call. Trimming removed 0 bases at V and 2 bases at J, with 6 bases between. Germline assignment: CDR1 MGHRA and CDR2 YSYEKL. The CDR3 spans 14 residues. The CDR3 here is CASSQDITTDTQYF. For the CDR3, the DNA is TGCGCCAGCAGCCAAGATATCACCACAGATACGCAGTATTTT.

The V gene is TRBV30, the J gene TRBJ2-7; the D call may be TRBD1 or TRBD2 (5 bases each). V lost 2 bases and J 2 bases, leaving 10 bases between the germline ends. CDR3 length equals 13 residues. The V gene's germline CDR1 is GTSNPN and CDR2 SVGIG (reference sequence). The CDR3 spells CAWSIGDAYEQYF. CDR3 bases: TGTGCCTGGAGTATTGGGGACGCCTACGAGCAGTACTTC.

The chain links TRBV11-2 to TRBJ2-3; 8 nucleotides align to TRBD2. This CDR3 is 16 amino acids long. CDR1 is SGHAT, CDR2 FQNNGV, per germline. V shed 5 bases and J 5 bases; nucleotides not matched to a gene: 12. The CDR3 DNA reads TGTGCCAGCAGCCACCTCGGGCGGGAGGTTGTAGATACGCAGTATTTT. This sequence encodes CASSHLGREVVDTQYF. The full variable domain, its missing parts supplied by reference TRBV11-2 and TRBJ2-3, is EAGVAQSPRYKIIEKRQSVAFWCNPISGHATLYWYQQILGQGPKLLIQFQNNGVVDDSQLPKDRFSAERLKGVDSTLKIQPAKLEDSAVYLCASSHLGREVVDTQYFGPGTRLTVL.

This chain connects TRBV7-2 to TRBJ1-2, with TRBD1 as a possible D gene (5 bases). Germline values: CDR1 SGHTA, CDR2 FQGNSA. The CDR3 is 14 residues long. Trimming shortened V by 5 bases and J by 5 bases, and 15 bases separated the two germline ends. This chain's CDR3 is CASSPAGVGYGYTF. The CDR3 region has the DNA TGTGCCAGCAGCCCTGCGGGGGTAGGGTATGGCTACACCTTC. Using reference TRBV7-2 and TRBJ1-2 for the parts outside the CDR3, the full variable domain is GAGVSQSPSNKVTEKGKDVELRCDPISGHTALYWYRQSLGQGLEFLIYFQGNSAPDKSGLPSDRFSAERTGGSVSTLTIQRTQQEDSAVYLCASSPAGVGYGYTFGSGTRLTVV.

The chain uses TRBV7-9 and TRBJ2-5; 9 bases fit TRBD1. In germline, CDR1 is SEHNR, CDR2 FQNEAQ (reference sequence). This CDR3 region has 17 residues. J was trimmed by 0 bases and V by 4 bases; bases with no gene match: 9. CDR3 protein: CASSSPRQGVNQETQYF. As DNA, the CDR3 is TGTGCCAGCAGCTCCCCAAGACAGGGGGTCAACCAAGAGACCCAGTACTTC.

V gene TRBV5-1 combines with J gene TRBJ2-2; the match to TRBD2 covers 10 bases. Germline V gene data show CDR1 as SGHRS and CDR2 as YFSETQ. J was trimmed by 3 bases and V by 2 bases; bases with no gene match: 10. The CDR3 sequence is 18 residues long. CDR3 DNA: TGCGCCAGCAGCTTTGGTCCTAGCGGGAGCGGGGACACCGGGGAGCTGTTTTTT. This sequence encodes CASSFGPSGSGDTGELFF.

The V call is TRBV10-3, the J call TRBJ1-4; D gene uncertain. The germline gives CDR1 ENHRY, CDR2 SYGVKD. The V end lost 5 bases, the J end lost 0 bases, and 7 bases lay between the germline ends. The CDR3 sequence is 14 residues long. The CDR3 region has the DNA TGTGCCATCAGTCGACTTGCAACTAATGAAAAACTGTTTTTT. It encodes CAISRLATNEKLFF.

Here the CDR3 DNA reads TGCGCCAGCAGCGCTCACCGAGGTGGCAATGAGCAGTTCTTC. Its protein is CASSAHRGGNEQFF. The chain employs TRBV5-1 and TRBJ2-1; D gene unclear. Germline CDR1 SGHRS, CDR2 YFSETQ. CDR3 length: 14 residues. Trimming cost V 4 bases and J 6 bases, with 14 bases left between them.

V gene TRBV27 combines with J gene TRBJ1-5; TRBD1 agrees at 7 bases. The CDR3 is made up of 15 amino acids. J gave up 2 bases and V 6 bases, and 7 bases lay outside the gene matches. Germline assignment: CDR1 MNHEY and CDR2 SMNVEV (reference sequence). The CDR3 DNA sequence: TGTGCCAGCAGCCAAAACAGGGGTCGCAATCAGCCCCAGCATTTT. Translating it yields CASSQNRGRNQPQHF.

This chain joins TRBV4-1 and TRBJ2-3, with D maybe TRBD2 (5 bases). CDR1 and CDR2 (germline): MGHRA, YSYEKL. The CDR3 sequence is 15 residues long. V dropped 4 bases and J dropped 3 bases, with 14 bases sitting between them. The CDR3 DNA follows: TGCGCCAGCAGCCGATCCAGCCGGGAAACAGATACGCAGTATTTT. It is translated as CASSRSSRETDTQYF.

The chain has TRBV5-3 and TRBJ1-1; no clear D. TRBV5-3 is reported as an ORF; its role is uncertain. With 6 bases removed from V and 0 bases from J, the gap between germline ends came to 9 bases. The CDR3 runs 13 residues. The CDR3 protein is CARKTIMNTEAFF. The CDR3 DNA sequence: TGTGCCAGAAAAACAATAATGAACACTGAAGCTTTCTTT.

Turning to this clone: The sample has other DNA sequences that encode this CDR3 too. The chain joins TRBV7-8 to TRBJ2-3; D remains unclear. The CDR3 covers 14 residues. CDR1 and CDR2 (germline): SGHVS, FQNEAQ. The V gene lost 1 base and the J gene lost 0 bases, with 5 bases spanning the gap. The CDR3 here is CASSLGRSTDTQYF. DNA of the CDR3: TGTGCCAGCAGCTTAGGGCGGAGCACAGATACGCAGTATTTT.

The chain recombines TRBV6-5 with TRBJ1-2; D gene uncertain. The CDR3 covers 15 residues. Germline V gene data show CDR1 as MNHEY and CDR2 as SVGAGI. The V end was cut by 0 bases, the J end by 2 bases, with 10 bases between. This CDR3 is CASSYSGGSNYGYTF. CDR3 nucleotide sequence: TGTGCCAGCAGTTACTCAGGAGGGTCCAACTATGGCTACACCTTC.

The chain recombines TRBV4-2 with TRBJ2-7; perhaps TRBD2 as D (5 bases). Between the trimmed V and J ends, which lost 0 bases and 2 bases, there was a span of 11 bases. CDR3 length: 15 residues. Germline CDR1 LGHNA, CDR2 YNFKEQ. The DNA for the CDR3 is TGTGCCAGCAGCCAAGAGGGGTCACTAGCCTACGAGCAGTACTTC. The encoded protein is CASSQEGSLAYEQYF.

Comment on this clone: Other DNA sequences in the sample encode the same CDR3. The chain recombines TRBV29-1 with TRBJ2-3, with unresolved D. Germline values: CDR1 SQVTM, CDR2 ANQGSEA. The CDR3 is 12 residues long. Trimming cost V 6 bases and J 4 bases, with 11 bases left between them. The CDR3 DNA reads TGCAGCGTGGGAACAATGCCAGATACGCAGTATTTT. Translating gives CSVGTMPDTQYF.

The chain uses TRBV7-3 and TRBJ1-2; D might be TRBD1 (5 bases). CDR1 SGHTA and CDR2 FQGTGA come from the germline V gene. CDR3 length: 17 residues. Trimming pared 5 bases from V and 4 bases from J, leaving 23 bases between. The CDR3 loop reads CASSPPGRPRGGYGYTF. In DNA, the CDR3 is TGTGCCAGCAGCCCTCCGGGACGGCCTCGTGGCGGCTATGGCTACACCTTC.

Notes on this clone: Other nucleotide sequences from this sample produce the same CDR3. The genes are TRBV18 and TRBJ2-5; D is perhaps TRBD1 (5 bases). Germline CDR1 reads KGHSH; CDR2 reads LQKENI. Deletions cut 6 bases from V and 4 bases from J, with 12 bases between. The CDR3 length is 13 residues. CDR3 residues: CASSPGSGETQYF. The CDR3 coding sequence is TGTGCCAGCTCGCCAGGGTCCGGAGAGACCCAGTACTTC.

The rearrangement links TRBV5-1 to TRBJ2-5, with TRBD2 matching 14 bases. CDR1 and CDR2 from the germline V gene are SGHRS and YFSETQ. The V and J ends lost 5 bases and 2 bases, in that order; junction bases with no gene match: 2. The CDR3 consists of 15 residues. For the CDR3, the DNA is TGCGCCAGCAGGAGACTAGCGGGAGGGCAAGAGACCCAGTACTTC. It specifies CASRRLAGGQETQYF.

This chain links TRBV19 with TRBJ2-4, with 7 bases lining up with TRBD1. Trimming cost V 5 bases and J 9 bases; bases outside gene matches: 16. The CDR3 runs 16 residues. CDR1 is LNHDA and CDR2 is SQIVND in the germline V gene (reference sequence). CDR3 DNA sequence: TGTGCCAGTAGTCCGTACCAAGGGGGCCAAGGCGGCATTCAGTACTTC. Translating it yields CASSPYQGGQGGIQYF.

The chain carries TRBV6-1 and TRBJ2-5, with D possibly matching TRBD1 (6 bases). The CDR3 sequence is 14 residues long. Germline values: CDR1 MNHNS, CDR2 SASEGT. The V end was cut by 9 bases, the J end by 0 bases, with 14 bases between. DNA of the CDR3: TGTGCCAGTAGACAGGAGTCGTACCAAGAGACCCAGTACTTC. Translating it yields CASRQESYQETQYF.

This clone was seen a few times. This rearrangement joins TRBV5-5 to TRBJ1-2; 7 bases are shared with TRBD1. V lost 0 bases, J lost 4 bases, and 12 bases stayed unmatched. Per the germline V gene, CDR1 is SGHKS and CDR2 is YYEKEE (reference sequence). This CDR3 contains 17 residues. CDR3 in amino acids: CASSLAQLDRNFYGYTF. The CDR3 DNA follows: TGTGCCAGCAGCTTGGCCCAATTGGACAGGAACTTCTATGGCTACACCTTC.